The clone carrying this TCR beta chain was observed a few times. The antigen is unknown. The data originate from a study of vaccination effects on CD4 cells after COVID-19. Study in general: A few convalescent patients underwent early and late post-vaccination sampling.

The data were produced by immunoSEQ multiplex PCR, yet TCRdb's version contains in-frame clones alone and is incomplete. The top ten hold about 6.1% of the sample, which has roughly 35,000 clones, 75% seen once. The authors isolated CD4+ T cells after more than eight days of culture. Confirmation by PCR established that the person had SARS-CoV-2 infection between March and December 2020. Each person got two doses of an mRNA SARS-CoV-2 vaccine, BNT162b2 or mRNA-1273. This CDR3 spans 14 amino acids. Between the trimmed V and J ends, which lost 4 bases and 8 bases, there was a span of 13 bases. CDR1 is SGHNT, CDR2 YYREEE, per germline (reference sequence).

The material sequenced was CD4+ T cells from PBMCs cultured without peptide, taken after COVID-19 vaccination. V is TRBV5-4 and J is TRBJ1-6, with a tentative D call TRBD1 (6 bases). The origin of this receptor is a human donor who had a prior SARS-CoV-2 infection. The CDR3 sequence: CASSKGDRDSPLHF. The CDR3 coding sequence is TGTGCCAGCAGCAAGGGGGACCGGGATTCACCCCTCCACTTT.